Listed below are T cell receptor beta chains from one sample, sequenced in a study of shared clonotypes between healthy human individuals. Repertoires were generated with immunoSEQ multiplex PCR, while TCRdb's copy carries only in-frame clones and drops some. This table holds around 100,000 clones, about 67% found once. The sequencing input was memory CD8+ T cells sorted from blood. The receptor source for this set is a woman between 25 and 40 years old in good health. Both conserved end residues are part of each CDR3. Fields, in order: D gene, clone size, V gene, J gene, CDR3 protein, CDR3 DNA. D genes are given only for firm matches. Not every row has a clone size; where given, it reads once, few, many or a size class.

-,-,TRBV28,TRBJ2-5,CASRVSMYQETQYF,TGTGCCAGCAGAGTATCGATGTACCAAGAGACCCAGTACTTC
TRBD1,-,TRBV30,TRBJ2-1,CAWSNRDRAREQFF,TGTGCCTGGAGCAACCGGGACAGGGCCCGAGAGCAGTTCTTC
-,few,TRBV7-3,TRBJ2-5,CASSPMRSETQYF,TGTGCCAGCAGCCCCATGAGATCGGAGACCCAGTACTTC
-,-,TRBV5-1,TRBJ1-5,CASSRDFNQPQHF,TGCGCCAGCAGCCGGGACTTCAATCAGCCCCAGCATTTT
-,few,TRBV27,TRBJ2-7,CASSSTGSSYEQYF,TGTGCCAGCAGTTCGACGGGGAGCTCCTACGAGCAGTACTTC
-,-,TRBV2,TRBJ1-2,CARTREFNYGYTF,TGTGCCCGGACCCGGGAATTCAACTATGGCTACACCTTC
-,many,TRBV28,TRBJ1-1,CASTQGSMNTEAFF,TGTGCCAGCACTCAGGGTTCAATGAACACTGAAGCTTTCTTT
-,-,TRBV2,TRBJ2-5,CASRDMGPEETQYF,TGTGCCAGCAGGGATATGGGACCCGAAGAGACCCAGTACTTC
-,-,TRBV15,TRBJ2-1,CATSRAGWAEQFF,TGTGCCACCAGCAGAGCTGGTTGGGCTGAGCAGTTCTTC
TRBD2,-,TRBV19,TRBJ2-1,CASRLAGYNEQFF,TGTGCCAGTAGACTAGCGGGTTACAATGAGCAGTTCTTC
-,-,TRBV11-2,TRBJ2-3,CASSKLGSLGSGDTQYF,TGTGCCAGCAGCAAATTAGGGTCCCTAGGATCTGGAGATACGCAGTATTTT
-,-,TRBV2,TRBJ2-7,CASLGSEQQYF,TGTGCCAGCCTGGGAAGCGAGCAACAGTACTTC
-,-,TRBV6-4,TRBJ2-1,CASSDRGGGSNEQFF,TGTGCCAGCAGTGACAGGGGCGGGGGCAGTAATGAGCAGTTCTTC
-,-,TRBV16,TRBJ2-7,CASSLGTRSYEQYF,TGTGCCAGCAGCCTGGGGACGCGATCCTACGAGCAGTACTTC
TRBD1,-,TRBV19,TRBJ2-7,CASKGTGAYEQYF,TGTGCCAGTAAAGGGACAGGGGCGTACGAGCAGTACTTC
-,few,TRBV5-1,TRBJ2-7,CASSLAGTAHEQYF,TGCGCCAGCAGCTTGGCCGGAACAGCACACGAGCAGTACTTC
TRBD1,-,TRBV25-1,TRBJ2-4,CASSGTGEAKNIQYF,TGTGCCAGCAGCGGGACAGGAGAAGCCAAAAACATTCAGTACTTC
TRBD2,few,TRBV27,TRBJ2-7,CASSVTAGETYEQYF,TGTGCCAGCAGCGTCACGGCGGGAGAGACCTACGAGCAGTACTTC
TRBD1,-,TRBV5-1,TRBJ2-3,CASSPWTGRKSDTQYF,TGCGCCAGCAGCCCCTGGACAGGGAGGAAATCAGATACGCAGTATTTT
-,-,TRBV30,TRBJ1-2,CAWSNPPHGRGYTF,TGTGCCTGGAGTAACCCCCCGCACGGGCGTGGCTACACCTTC
TRBD2,once,TRBV6-1,TRBJ2-7,CASSEWRDYTGVEQYF,TGTGCCAGCAGTGAATGGCGGGACTATACGGGTGTGGAGCAGTACTTC
-,-,TRBV28,TRBJ2-1,CASSLWDPYNEQFF,TGTGCCAGCAGTTTATGGGACCCCTACAATGAGCAGTTCTTC